Presented here are 14 T cell receptor beta chains from one specimen sequenced in a study of shared clonotypes between healthy human individuals. Sequencing was performed with immunoSEQ multiplex PCR; in TCRdb, only in-frame clones are kept and a portion is missing. Among roughly 2.2 million clones listed, roughly 92% were seen once. The sample was naive CD4+ T cells from PBMCs. Specified subset: CD45RA+ positively selected. The receptors derive from a man between 18 and 29 years old in good health. Some clones in this sample may be carry-over from other donors' samples.

The chain couples TRBV28 to TRBJ2-7; TRBD2 is a possible D gene (6 bases). The CDR3 totals 13 residues. Germline V gene sequence: CDR1 MDHEN, CDR2 SYDVKM. The germline V and J ends were trimmed by 5 bases and 4 bases, with 12 bases remaining between them. CDR3 DNA sequence: TGTGCCAGCAGTCCCGGACTAAGGTACGAGCAGTACTTC. Amino acid sequence: CASSPGLRYEQYF.

The chain employs TRBV4-3 and TRBJ1-2; perhaps TRBD1 as D (6 bases). The CDR3 consists of 17 residues. CDR1 and CDR2 (germline): LGHNA, YSLEER. Trimming removed 1 base at V and 1 base at J, with 16 bases between. CDR3 protein: CASSQVGQGIVNYGYTF. CDR3 coding DNA: TGCGCCAGCAGCCAAGTGGGACAAGGGATAGTTAACTATGGCTACACCTTC.

In this sample, this clone turned up once. The rearrangement joins TRBV18 to TRBJ2-1; D call uncertain. Germline CDR1 reads KGHSH; CDR2 reads LQKENI. V was cut by 2 bases and J by 5 bases, with 13 bases left in between. The CDR3 extends over 15 amino acids. The CDR3 sequence is CASSPVSGMDNEQFF. In DNA, the CDR3 is TGTGCCAGCTCACCAGTATCTGGGATGGACAATGAGCAGTTCTTC.

The CDR3 here is CASSYSFASQETQYF. CDR3 nucleotide sequence: TGTGCCAGCAGTTACTCGTTTGCCTCCCAAGAGACCCAGTACTTC. The chain carries TRBV6-5 and TRBJ2-5; D uncertain. Per germline, CDR1 MNHEY and CDR2 SVGAGI. The CDR3 totals 15 residues. V shed 0 bases and J shed 1 base, with 9 bases lying between them.

The chain links TRBV11-3 to TRBJ2-7; 8 bases are shared with TRBD2. CDR1 is SGHNT and CDR2 is YENEEA in the germline V gene. The ends lost 3 bases at V and 2 bases at J; junction bases unmatched: 3. This CDR3 is built from 14 residues. CDR3 amino acids: CASSFSGRAYEQYF. CDR3 sequence (DNA): TGTGCCAGCAGCTTCTCCGGGAGGGCCTACGAGCAGTACTTC. Based on the CDR3 plus reference TRBV11-3 and TRBJ2-7, the full variable domain is EAGVVQSPRYKIIEKKQPVAFWCNPISGHNTLYWYLQNLGQGPELLIRYENEEAVDDSQLPKDRFSAERLKGVDSTLKIQPAELGDSAVYLCASSFSGRAYEQYFGPGTRLTVT.

The chain employs TRBV6-1 and TRBJ2-7; D is ambiguous. Germline V lookup: CDR1 MNHNS, CDR2 SASEGT. V lost 4 bases and J 4 bases, leaving 11 bases between the germline ends. The CDR3 contains 13 residues. The CDR3 reads CASSGPTTYEQYF. CDR3 coding DNA: TGTGCCAGCAGTGGACCGACCACTTACGAGCAGTACTTC.

The chain links TRBV19 to TRBJ2-3; 9 bases are a match to TRBD1. With 4 bases clipped from V and 2 bases from J, the junction kept 10 bases outside the gene matches. This CDR3 is built from 17 residues. CDR1 and CDR2 from the germline V gene are LNHDA and SQIVND (reference sequence). The CDR3 DNA sequence: TGTGCCAGTAGTAACGCCCCGGGACAGGGTCCCACAGATACGCAGTATTTT. Translated, it gives CASSNAPGQGPTDTQYF.

V and J are TRBV6-5 and TRBJ2-1; D is perhaps TRBD2 (5 bases). V was trimmed by 0 bases and J by 0 bases, leaving 9 bases between them. The length of the CDR3 is 16 residues. From germline, CDR1 is MNHEY and CDR2 SVGAGI. The CDR3, as DNA: TGTGCCAGCAGTTACTCCGGACTGAGCTCCTACAATGAGCAGTTCTTC. This gives the protein CASSYSGLSSYNEQFF.

Only one count was recorded for this clone. The CDR3 nucleotides are TGTGCCAGCAGCAGAGACAGGGGTGGATATGAAAAACTGTTTTTT. Amino acids: CASSRDRGGYEKLFF. The chain links TRBV7-2 to TRBJ1-4; 8 bases fit TRBD1. Losses at the gene ends were 5 bases for V and 6 bases for J; bases not matched to a gene: 8. Germline-derived CDR1 and CDR2 are SGHTA and FQGNSA. The CDR3 covers 15 residues.

The chain recombines TRBV5-5 with TRBJ1-5; 9 bases fit TRBD1. Germline CDR1 and CDR2: SGHKS and YYEKEE (reference sequence). The CDR3 contains 16 residues. With 1 base clipped from V and 3 bases from J, the junction kept 5 bases outside the gene matches. The CDR3 loop reads CASSLFWTGDNQPQHF. CDR3 nucleotide sequence: TGTGCCAGCAGCTTGTTTTGGACAGGGGACAATCAGCCCCAGCATTTT.

The V gene is TRBV27, the J gene TRBJ1-5; D unclear. Per germline, CDR1 MNHEY and CDR2 SMNVEV (reference sequence). The CDR3 length is 15 residues. V lost 6 bases and J 2 bases, leaving 14 bases between the germline ends. Written as DNA, the CDR3 is TGTGCCAGCAGCGGTTCCTTGCGTGGCAATCAGCCCCAGCATTTT. Amino acids: CASSGSLRGNQPQHF.

J is TRBJ2-2 and V is TRBV28, with 7 bases aligning to TRBD1. The CDR3 is 14 amino acids. V was clipped by 0 bases and J by 6 bases; unmatched bases: 1. Germline V gene lookup returns CDR1 MDHEN and CDR2 SYDVKM. Written as DNA, the CDR3 is TGTGCCAGCAGTTTATGGACAGGGTCCGGGGAGCTGTTTTTT. As protein: CASSLWTGSGELFF. Combining the CDR3 with reference TRBV28 and TRBJ2-2 gives the whole variable domain DVKVTQSSRYLVKRTGEKVFLECVQDMDHENMFWYRQDPGLGLRLIYFSYDVKMKEKGDIPEGYSVSREKKERFSLILESASTNQTSMYLCASSLWTGSGELFFGEGSRLTVL.

This chain connects TRBV11-2 to TRBJ2-7; no firm D call. This CDR3 has 14 amino acids. Germline CDR1 and CDR2: SGHAT and FQNNGV. Deletions cut 1 base from V and 4 bases from J, with 11 bases between. The CDR3 is CASSLGLELYEQYF. The CDR3, as DNA: TGTGCCAGCAGCTTAGGGCTCGAGTTGTACGAGCAGTACTTC.

The rearrangement links TRBV14 to TRBJ2-1; 7 nucleotides agree with TRBD2. Unmatched junction bases numbered 9, after V lost 0 bases and J lost 4 bases. The CDR3 is 17 amino acids. CDR1 SGHDN and CDR2 FVKESK come from the germline V gene. The CDR3 bases are TGTGCCAGCAGCCAAGATTGGCGGTCAGCGGGATACAATGAGCAGTTCTTC. It specifies CASSQDWRSAGYNEQFF.